The clone carrying this TCR beta chain was seen once. Antigen specificity is unknown. The data derive from a study of cytomegalovirus exposure and HLA in healthy donors. Findings and caveats of the study: CMV serostatus was the sole immune exposure information available. Presence/absence analysis assumed near-uniform sequencing depth across donors. In a later analysis, parvovirus B19, influenza, CMV and Epstein-Barr virus appeared linked to several top co-occurrence clusters. One cluster of highly shared sequence variants probably arose as a sequencing artifact.

PCR amplification relied on 60 Vbeta primers (plus 13 Jbeta primers). The protocol was immunoSEQ multiplex PCR, while the TCRdb copy is restricted to in-frame clones and leaves out a portion. Among some 150,000 clones, around 84% were seen once, and the ten largest hold 2% to 2.5%. The germline V gene encodes CDR1 KGHSH and CDR2 LQKENI. V lost 2 bases to trimming and J lost 5 bases, with 12 bases between them. The CDR3 is 15 residues long. What was sequenced was PBMCs. The genes are TRBV18 and TRBJ2-2, with D perhaps matching TRBD2 (5 bases). The clonotype originates from a middle-aged man in good health and CMV-seronegative. In DNA, the CDR3 is TGTGCCAGCTCACCAGAGACCCCGGGGACCGGGGAGCTGTTTTTT. As protein: CASSPETPGTGELFF.